These 22 T cell receptor beta chains share one sample of origin, sequenced in a study of CD8+ T cells in alopecia areata. cDNA prepared by RNA extraction and subsequent reverse transcription served as the template for sequencing. Clones were sequenced by immunoSEQ multiplex PCR, and TCRdb holds only the in-frame ones, with some missing. The sample carries around 120,000 clones, about 50% recorded once. The sample taken for sequencing was NKG2D-low CD8+ T cells sorted from blood. The receptors were gathered from a human donor with alopecia areata.

As concerns this clone: One end of the junction is discordant with germline, which a read error may explain. This chain joins TRBV2 and TRBJ1-3; TRBD1 aligns across 7 bases. This CDR3 contains 11 residues. Germline V gives CDR1 SNHLY, CDR2 FYNNEI. The chain's CDR3 is CASGPGTAKVF. Written as DNA, the CDR3 is TGTGCCAGCGGGCCCGGGACAGCGAAGGTTTTT.

This clone was detected a few times. V and J are TRBV29-1 and TRBJ1-2; TRBD1 might be the D (6 bases). The CDR3 is 10 amino acids. Per germline, CDR1 SQVTM and CDR2 ANQGSEA. The V end was cut by 7 bases, the J end by 6 bases, with 9 bases between. In DNA, the CDR3 is TGCAGCGCCTCAGGGGATGGCTACACCTTC. The encoded protein is CSASGDGYTF.

The V and J genes are TRBV29-1 and TRBJ2-1; 11 bases line up with TRBD2. The CDR3 runs 13 residues. Germline V gene sequence: CDR1 SQVTM, CDR2 ANQGSEA. Trimming at V came to 6 bases and at J to 9 bases, leaving 7 bases not matched to a gene. CDR3 protein: CSVELAGDTEQFF. CDR3 sequence (DNA): TGCAGCGTCGAACTAGCGGGAGATACTGAGCAGTTCTTC.

Here the CDR3 reads CASSYLPGALETQYF. The CDR3 region has the DNA TGTGCCAGCAGTTACCTTCCAGGGGCTCTAGAGACCCAGTACTTC. This chain uses TRBV6-5 with TRBJ2-5; TRBD1 is a possible D gene (6 bases). The CDR3 runs to 15 residues. Germline CDR1 is MNHEY and CDR2 is SVGAGI. Between the trimmed V and J ends, which lost 2 bases and 4 bases, there was a span of 14 bases.

J is TRBJ2-1 and V is TRBV30, with D tentatively TRBD1 (5 bases). CDR3 size: 13 residues. Per the germline V gene, CDR1 is GTSNPN and CDR2 is SVGIG (reference sequence). V lost 3 bases to trimming and J lost 5 bases, with 11 bases between them. The CDR3 region has the DNA TGTGCCTGGAGACCCGACAGTCACAATGAGCAGTTCTTC. It specifies CAWRPDSHNEQFF.

This clone was counted between two and nine times. An end of the junction does not agree with germline; a read error may underlie this. V is TRBV4-1 and J is TRBJ2-3, with D unresolved. CDR3 length: 14 residues. Germline CDR1 is MGHRA and CDR2 is YSYEKL. CDR3 coding DNA: TGCGCCAGCAGCCAAGAAAATGACGGACCCAATTTGTTTTTT. The encoded protein is CASSQENDGPNLFF.

There are a few counts of this clone. V is TRBV29-1 and J is TRBJ2-5; 12 bases fit TRBD1. Per germline, CDR1 SQVTM and CDR2 ANQGSEA. This CDR3 is 14 amino acids long. J gave up 5 bases and V 5 bases, and 6 bases lay outside the gene matches. The CDR3 DNA is TGCAGCGTTTTGGGGACAGGGGGCTTGGAGACCCAGTACTTC. Protein sequence: CSVLGTGGLETQYF.

This sequence joins TRBV29-1 and TRBJ2-2, with a weak D call TRBD2 (6 bases). V shed 5 bases and J shed 0 bases, with 7 bases lying between them. From germline, CDR1 is SQVTM and CDR2 ANQGSEA. This CDR3 region has 13 residues. Written as DNA, the CDR3 is TGCAGCGTTAGACTAGCGAACACCGGGGAGCTGTTTTTT. It yields the protein CSVRLANTGELFF.

The V and J genes are TRBV29-1 and TRBJ2-1, with D hard to call. The germline gives CDR1 SQVTM, CDR2 ANQGSEA. V gave up 5 bases and J gave up 3 bases, with 14 bases separating them. CDR3 length: 14 residues. The CDR3 reads CSVFTGPLYNEQFF. The CDR3 nucleotides read TGCAGCGTTTTCACCGGCCCCCTCTACAATGAGCAGTTCTTC.

This clone turned up a few times. The CDR3 reads CASSQDQYQPQHF. Here the CDR3 DNA reads TGTGCCAGCAGCCAAGATCAGTATCAGCCCCAGCATTTT. This rearrangement joins TRBV14 to TRBJ1-5; D remains ambiguous. The CDR3 runs 13 residues. V was pared by 0 bases and J by 5 bases, with 5 bases between. CDR1 is SGHDN and CDR2 is FVKESK in the germline V gene. The variable domain in full, with the rest retrieved from reference TRBV14 and TRBJ1-5, is EAGVTQFPSHSVIEKGQTVTLRCDPISGHDNLYWYRRVMGKEIKFLLHFVKESKQDESGMPNNRFLAERTGGTYSTLKVQPAELEDSGVYFCASSQDQYQPQHFGDGTRLSIL.

The chain recombines TRBV29-1 with TRBJ2-3, with TRBD1 identical over 7 bases. Germline CDR1 SQVTM, CDR2 ANQGSEA. V dropped 3 bases and J dropped 3; count of bases not matched to a gene: 3. CDR3 length: 13 residues. The CDR3 DNA follows: TGCAGCGTTGACACAGGGGATACAGATACGCAGTATTTT. It codes for CSVDTGDTDTQYF.

This sequence joins TRBV29-1 and TRBJ2-1, with 7 bases that match TRBD1. CDR3 length: 14 amino acids. Germline CDR1 and CDR2: SQVTM and ANQGSEA. Trimming took 1 base from V and 2 from J; bases not matched to a gene: 2. CDR3 protein: CSVEGDRAYNEQFF. In DNA, the CDR3 is TGCAGCGTTGAAGGGGACAGAGCCTACAATGAGCAGTTCTTC.

J is TRBJ2-1 and V is TRBV29-1, with a weak D call TRBD2 (5 bases). Between the trimmed V and J ends, which lost 2 bases and 9 bases, there was a span of 14 bases. In germline, CDR1 is SQVTM, CDR2 ANQGSEA. The CDR3 consists of 13 residues. CDR3 protein: CSVELGIGGEQFF. DNA of the CDR3: TGCAGCGTTGAATTGGGAATCGGAGGTGAGCAGTTCTTC.

J is TRBJ2-1 and V is TRBV2; D not certain. The CDR3 consists of 11 residues. Trimming cost V 4 bases and J 9 bases, with 7 bases left between them. Per the germline V gene, CDR1 is SNHLY and CDR2 is FYNNEI. CDR3 nucleotide sequence: TGTGCCAGCAGTGCGCAGAGTGAGCAGTTCTTC. Protein: CASSAQSEQFF. The full variable domain, rest sourced from reference TRBV2 and TRBJ2-1, is EPEVTQTPSHQVTQMGQEVILRCVPISNHLYFYWYRQILGQKVEFLVSFYNNEISEKSEIFDDQFSVERPDGSNFTLKIRSTKLEDSAMYFCASSAQSEQFFGPGTRLTVL.

The rearrangement uses TRBV29-1 and TRBJ2-3; tentative D call: TRBD1 (6 bases). V gave up 6 bases and J gave up 2 bases, with 15 bases separating them. From germline, CDR1 is SQVTM and CDR2 ANQGSEA. The length of the CDR3 is 14 residues. In DNA form, the CDR3 reads TGCAGCGTCCCGGGACACCCGCACACAGATACGCAGTATTTT. It translates to CSVPGHPHTDTQYF.

The chain is built from TRBV21-1 and TRBJ1-1; TRBD1, the D gene given by the table, was not confirmed from the DNA. TRBV21-1 is a pseudogene segment. The CDR3 runs 14 residues. CDR3 protein: CASSNRQPSTEAFF. CDR3 DNA: TGTGCCAGCAGCAACAGACAGCCGAGCACTGAAGCTTTCTTT.

This clone came up once. The rearrangement links TRBV5-1 to TRBJ1-1, with TRBD1 as a possible D gene (5 bases). The CDR3 contains 14 residues. Trimming stripped 4 bases from V and 0 bases from J, with 10 bases between. CDR1 is SGHRS and CDR2 is YFSETQ in the germline V gene. The chain's CDR3 is CASSGGSMNTEAFF. CDR3 nucleotide sequence: TGCGCCAGCAGCGGGGGTAGCATGAACACTGAAGCTTTCTTT.

J is TRBJ2-7 and V is TRBV28, with 8 bases matching TRBD1. Germline CDR1 reads MDHEN; CDR2 reads SYDVKM. This CDR3 is 15 amino acids long. Trimming at V came to 5 bases and at J to 5 bases, leaving 11 bases not matched to a gene. The CDR3 DNA is TGTGCCAGCAGTCGAACAGGGGGGCCGAAAGACGAGCAGTACTTC. Encoded protein: CASSRTGGPKDEQYF.

The chain combines TRBV13 with TRBJ2-7, with D possibly being TRBD1 or TRBD2 (5 bases each). CDR1 and CDR2 (germline): PRHDT, FYEKMQ (reference sequence). The germline V and J ends were trimmed by 4 bases and 6 bases, with 10 bases remaining between them. The CDR3 spans 12 residues. CDR3 bases: TGTGCCAGCAGCTCCGGGGCGGGCGAGCAGTACTTC. Its translation: CASSSGAGEQYF. Combining the CDR3 with reference TRBV13 and TRBJ2-7 gives the whole variable domain AAGVIQSPRHLIKEKRETATLKCYPIPRHDTVYWYQQGPGQDPQFLISFYEKMQSDKGSIPDRFSAQQFSDYHSELNMSSLELGDSALYFCASSSGAGEQYFGPGTRLTVT.

This chain links TRBV5-1 with TRBJ1-1; no definite D call. From germline, CDR1 is SGHRS and CDR2 YFSETQ. V was trimmed by 4 bases and J by 2 bases, leaving 12 bases between them. This CDR3 is 14 amino acids long. CDR3 nucleotides: TGCGCCAGCAGCCCACTCGGCGGTAACACTGAAGCTTTCTTT. Amino acids: CASSPLGGNTEAFF.

This clone was counted between two and nine times. The chain joins TRBV28 to TRBJ2-1; 9 bases agree with TRBD1. The CDR3 is made up of 19 amino acids. V dropped 4 bases and J dropped 6; count of bases not matched to a gene: 19. CDR1 and CDR2 (germline): MDHEN, SYDVKM. The CDR3 DNA reads TGTGCCAGCAGTTCCGCCACCCGATTATACAGGGGGCTGGTCAATGAGCAGTTCTTC. Translation: CASSSATRLYRGLVNEQFF.

Concerning this clone: This specimen includes other DNA sequences encoding the same CDR3. The chain carries TRBV11-2 and TRBJ2-7; D may correspond to TRBD1 or TRBD2 (5 bases each). The V gene's germline CDR1 is SGHAT and CDR2 FQNNGV. The CDR3 is 12 residues long. Trimming removed 1 base at V and 6 bases at J, with 7 bases between. The CDR3 reads CASSLGGGEQYF. CDR3 sequence (DNA): TGTGCCAGCAGCTTAGGTGGGGGCGAGCAGTACTTC.